Below are 32 T cell receptor beta chains sequenced from a single sample in a study of CD8+ T cells in alopecia areata (dated by TCRdb to the late 2010s). In the paper's terms, the time point label means: about 5 months on oral tofacitinib. This specimen's treatment or condition label, interpreted: oral pan-JAK inhibitor, 5-10 mg twice daily. Library preparation was by the immunoSEQ multiplex PCR assay. RNA was extracted from all samples and reverse transcribed into cDNA, which served as template for TCR sequencing. TCRdb retrieved this table from immuneACCESS and kept in-frame rearrangements only. Not all clones are present; in checked studies, unresolved V genes account for under half, and no reason is known for the remainder. The sample has fewer than 350,000 clones on record, 55% to 75% of them singletons. The top ten clones comprise less than 2% of the sample. The specimen was CD4+ T cells sorted from blood, collected at week 24, from a patient treated with tofacitinib. The receptors were gathered from a human donor with alopecia areata.

This clone appeared a single time. The chain couples TRBV30 to TRBJ1-5, with D possibly matching TRBD1 (5 bases). CDR1 GTSNPN and CDR2 SVGIG come from the germline V gene (reference sequence). V was cut by 8 bases and J by 2 bases, with 10 bases left in between. The CDR3 spans 12 residues. Here the CDR3 DNA reads TGTGCCGGGGCCACAGGCAATCAGCCCCAGCATTTT. Its translation is CAGATGNQPQHF. Together with reference TRBV30 and TRBJ1-5, the CDR3 gives the full variable domain: SQTIHQWPATLVQPVGSPLSLECTVEGTSNPNLYWYRQAAGRGLQLLFYSVGIGQISSEVPQNLSASRPQDRQFILSSKKLLLSDSGFYLCAGATGNQPQHFGDGTRLSIL.

The chain combines TRBV28 with TRBJ1-4; D uncertain. Germline CDR1 reads MDHEN; CDR2 reads SYDVKM. V shed 5 bases and J shed 11 bases, with 15 bases lying between them. This CDR3 region has 13 residues. The CDR3 sequence is CASSNPGGSKLFF. CDR3 nucleotide sequence: TGTGCCAGCAGTAATCCGGGAGGGTCGAAACTGTTTTTT.

The chain uses TRBV12-5 and TRBJ2-5; tentatively, D is TRBD2 (6 bases). V was clipped by 5 bases and J by 6 bases, with 13 bases between them. Germline V gives CDR1 LGHNT, CDR2 FRNRAP. This CDR3 region has 13 residues. CDR3 bases: TGTGCTAGTGGTGGGGGACTGCAAAAGACCCAGTACTTC. Residues: CASGGGLQKTQYF.

The chain is built from TRBV6-1 and TRBJ2-7; maybe TRBD1 (6 bases). This CDR3 region has 14 residues. The ends were cut back, 2 bases at V and 2 bases at J, with 10 bases in the middle. Germline V gives CDR1 MNHNS, CDR2 SASEGT. The CDR3 region is CASSEIGQTYEQYF. Written as DNA, the CDR3 is TGTGCCAGCAGTGAAATAGGACAGACCTACGAGCAGTACTTC.

The V gene is TRBV29-1, the J gene TRBJ1-2; 10 bases match TRBD1. This CDR3 spans 14 amino acids. The J segment lost 4 bases and the V segment lost 5 bases, leaving 7 bases of the junction unmatched. The germline CDR1 and CDR2 sequences are SQVTM and ANQGSEA. The CDR3 nucleotides are TGCAGCGTTTCGACAGGGGGCGGTATCTATGGCTACACCTTC. It codes for CSVSTGGGIYGYTF.

The J gene is TRBJ2-3, the V gene TRBV6-5; 9 bases map to TRBD2. This CDR3 contains 13 residues. V was clipped by 7 bases and J by 2 bases; unmatched bases: 1. The germline V gene encodes CDR1 MNHEY and CDR2 SVGAGI. This chain's CDR3 is CASKRGVTDTQYF. As DNA, the CDR3 is TGTGCCAGCAAGCGGGGGGTCACAGATACGCAGTATTTT.

The chain couples TRBV27 to TRBJ2-3, with D possibly called TRBD1 or TRBD2 (6 bases each). This CDR3 comprises 19 residues. Germline V lookup: CDR1 MNHEY, CDR2 SMNVEV (reference sequence). Deletions cut 3 bases from V and 4 bases from J, with 26 bases between. The CDR3 bases are TGTGCCAGCAGTTTTCCCCTTTTACGGGGGCGGTCCTCCCCAGATACGCAGTATTTT. Translation: CASSFPLLRGRSSPDTQYF.

This clone was recorded a few times. This chain connects TRBV5-1 to TRBJ2-2; 8 nucleotides align to TRBD1. The junction had 7 bases not matched to a gene; V was cut back by 3 bases and J by 6 bases. There are 15 residues in the CDR3. The germline V gene encodes CDR1 SGHRS and CDR2 YFSETQ. The CDR3 DNA reads TGCGCCAGCAGCTCCCGGGACAGGACGGCCGGGGAGCTGTTTTTT. As protein: CASSSRDRTAGELFF.

This sequence joins TRBV30 and TRBJ2-4; TRBD1 or TRBD2 may be the D gene (6 bases each). CDR3 size: 17 residues. Germline V gene sequence: CDR1 GTSNPN, CDR2 SVGIG (reference sequence). Between the trimmed V and J ends, which lost 6 bases and 1 base, there was a span of 22 bases. CDR3 amino acids: CACFSGRGPSAKNIQYF. CDR3 nucleotide sequence: TGTGCCTGTTTCTCAGGTCGGGGGCCTAGTGCCAAAAACATTCAGTACTTC. The variable domain in full, completed from reference TRBV30 and TRBJ2-4, reads SQTIHQWPATLVQPVGSPLSLECTVEGTSNPNLYWYRQAAGRGLQLLFYSVGIGQISSEVPQNLSASRPQDRQFILSSKKLLLSDSGFYLCACFSGRGPSAKNIQYFGAGTRLSVL.

The chain joins TRBV5-1 to TRBJ1-4; D unresolved. The CDR3 contains 14 residues. The germline V and J ends were trimmed by 1 base and 0 bases, with 4 bases remaining between them. Germline values: CDR1 SGHRS, CDR2 YFSETQ. The CDR3 region is CASSLSPTNEKLFF. The CDR3 coding sequence is TGCGCCAGCAGCTTGAGCCCAACTAATGAAAAACTGTTTTTT.

This sequence joins TRBV29-1 and TRBJ2-6, with 10 bases aligning to TRBD1. The CDR3 consists of 16 residues. J was trimmed by 0 bases and V by 5 bases; bases with no gene match: 4. From germline, CDR1 is SQVTM and CDR2 ANQGSEA. Here the CDR3 DNA reads TGCAGCGTTCGGGACAGGGGAAGCTCTGGGGCCAACGTCCTGACTTTC. Amino acid sequence: CSVRDRGSSGANVLTF. The full variable domain, with the rest looked up from reference TRBV29-1 and TRBJ2-6, is SAVISQKPSRDICQRGTSLTIQCQVDSQVTMMFWYRQQPGQSLTLIATANQGSEATYESGFVIDKFPISRPNLTFSTLTVSNMSPEDSSIYLCSVRDRGSSGANVLTFGAGSRLTVL.

The chain joins TRBV6-1 to TRBJ2-7; either TRBD1 or TRBD2 may supply D (7 bases each). Per germline, CDR1 MNHNS and CDR2 SASEGT. The CDR3 extends over 15 amino acids. V gave up 10 bases and J gave up 3 bases, with 22 bases separating them. CDR3 sequence (DNA): TGTGCCACGGGAGGTACGGCAGGGGGGAGCTACGAGCAGTACTTC. Protein sequence: CATGGTAGGSYEQYF.

The chain uses TRBV12-5 and TRBJ2-5, with D possibly called TRBD1 or TRBD2 (5 bases each). Trimming removed 6 bases from V and 1 base from J, with 9 bases in between. This CDR3 contains 13 residues. Germline V lookup: CDR1 LGHNT, CDR2 FRNRAP. For the CDR3, the DNA is TGTGCTAGTGGCCCAGGGAGCCAAGAGACCCAGTACTTC. Translated: CASGPGSQETQYF. Variable domain in full (rest from reference TRBV12-5 and TRBJ2-5): DARVTQTPRHKVTEMGQEVTMRCQPILGHNTVFWYRQTMMQGLELLAYFRNRAPLDDSGMPKDRFSAEMPDATLATLKIQPSEPRDSAVYFCASGPGSQETQYFGPGTRLLVL.

V usage is TRBV23-1 and J usage is TRBJ1-6, with D possibly TRBD1 on 6 matching bases. TRBV23-1 is filed as an ORF, its function uncertain. The CDR3 spans 16 residues. V gave up 0 bases and J gave up 6 bases, with 12 bases separating them. CDR3 sequence: CASSQSGWGANSPLHF. The CDR3 bases are TGCGCCAGCAGTCAATCGGGTTGGGGGGCTAATTCACCCCTCCACTTT.

The V and J genes are TRBV4-2 and TRBJ2-5, with 10 bases lining up with TRBD2. Germline V lookup: CDR1 LGHNA, CDR2 YNFKEQ. The CDR3 has 16 residues. The trim removed 3 bases at V and 2 bases at J, leaving 6 bases unmatched. In DNA form, the CDR3 reads TGTGCCAGCAGCCAGCCTAGCGGGGGAGATCAAGAGACCCAGTACTTC. Translated, it gives CASSQPSGGDQETQYF.

V gene TRBV30 combines with J gene TRBJ1-4, with no clear D. Germline V lookup: CDR1 GTSNPN, CDR2 SVGIG (reference sequence). The ends were cut back, 0 bases at V and 8 bases at J, with 16 bases in the middle. The CDR3 is 15 residues long. For the CDR3, the DNA is TGTGCCTGGAGTGTACGAGCACGGTTGGGGGAAAAACTGTTTTTT. Translating it yields CAWSVRARLGEKLFF.

A few counts support this clone. The V and J genes are TRBV29-1 and TRBJ2-7; 9 positions agree with TRBD1. Germline assignment: CDR1 SQVTM and CDR2 ANQGSEA. After removal of 7 bases from V and 6 bases from J, the junction contained 7 bases not matched to a gene. The CDR3 covers 12 residues. DNA of the CDR3: TGCAGCGCTGTACAGGGGGCTGGCGAGCAGTACTTC. Amino acids: CSAVQGAGEQYF.

V is TRBV29-1 and J is TRBJ1-2; 8 bases match TRBD1. Germline CDR1 and CDR2: SQVTM and ANQGSEA. V lost 3 bases to trimming and J lost 6 bases; unmatched junction nucleotides: 12. This CDR3 region has 15 residues. CDR3 DNA sequence: TGCAGCGTTGATAGGGGACAGGTCGCCTGGGATGGCTACACCTTC. It specifies CSVDRGQVAWDGYTF. Variable domain in full (rest from reference TRBV29-1 and TRBJ1-2): SAVISQKPSRDICQRGTSLTIQCQVDSQVTMMFWYRQQPGQSLTLIATANQGSEATYESGFVIDKFPISRPNLTFSTLTVSNMSPEDSSIYLCSVDRGQVAWDGYTFGSGTRLTVV.

This clone turned up a few times. This chain links TRBV5-1 with TRBJ2-6; no definite D call. Trimming cost V 4 bases and J 0 bases, with 8 bases left between them. Germline V gene sequence: CDR1 SGHRS, CDR2 YFSETQ. The CDR3 is 15 residues long. The CDR3 coding sequence is TGCGCCAGCAGCGGACGGAGCTCTGGGGCCAACGTCCTGACTTTC. It yields the protein CASSGRSSGANVLTF.

The table lists this clone with a few counts. The rearrangement uses TRBV29-1 and TRBJ2-6, with D maybe TRBD1 (6 bases). This CDR3 contains 13 residues. The germline V gene encodes CDR1 SQVTM and CDR2 ANQGSEA. V lost 7 bases, J lost 2 bases, and 9 bases lay in between. The CDR3 loop reads CSARDTGANVLTF. The CDR3 nucleotides are TGCAGCGCCCGGGACACTGGGGCCAACGTCCTGACTTTC.

The chain carries TRBV10-3 and TRBJ1-2, with D possibly being TRBD1 (5 bases). In germline, CDR1 is ENHRY, CDR2 SYGVKD. The germline V and J ends were trimmed by 8 bases and 2 bases, with 12 bases remaining between them. The CDR3 loop spans 13 amino acids. The CDR3 here is CAIYKQGNYGYTF. The CDR3 DNA follows: TGTGCCATCTACAAGCAGGGCAACTATGGCTACACCTTC.

The CDR3 loop is CASSQRSRDDTQYF. CDR3 DNA sequence: TGTGCCAGCAGTCAACGGTCTAGGGACGATACGCAGTATTTT. V and J are TRBV2 and TRBJ2-3; D may match TRBD1 or TRBD2 (5 bases each). Deletions cut 5 bases from V and 6 bases from J, with 15 bases between. Germline-derived CDR1 and CDR2 are SNHLY and FYNNEI. The CDR3 has 14 amino acids.

Only one count was recorded for this clone. This chain links TRBV7-9 with TRBJ2-3; possibly TRBD1 for D (6 bases). V gave up 7 bases and J gave up 5 bases, with 10 bases separating them. The CDR3 extends over 12 amino acids. The germline V gene encodes CDR1 SEHNR and CDR2 FQNEAQ (reference sequence). The CDR3 coding sequence is TGTGCCAGCACAGGGGATGGAGATACGCAGTATTTT. Translating it yields CASTGDGDTQYF.

The chain uses TRBV4-1 and TRBJ1-6, with TRBD1 matching over 10 bases. The CDR3 totals 17 residues. CDR1 and CDR2 from the germline V gene are MGHRA and YSYEKL. J was trimmed by 5 bases and V by 5 bases; bases with no gene match: 9. The DNA for the CDR3 is TGCGCCAGCAGCAACCCGCCCGGACAGGGGGATAATTCACCCCTCCACTTT. Translating it yields CASSNPPGQGDNSPLHF.

The V call is TRBV6-5, the J call TRBJ2-3, with a weak D call TRBD1 (6 bases). This CDR3 has 14 amino acids. Trimming left V 3 bases short and J 2 bases short, with 9 bases between. Germline V gene lookup returns CDR1 MNHEY and CDR2 SVGAGI. For the CDR3, the DNA is TGTGCCAGCAGTTATGACAGGTCCACAGATACGCAGTATTTT. Its protein is CASSYDRSTDTQYF.

The genes are TRBV29-1 and TRBJ1-2, with 9 bases lining up with TRBD1. Germline values: CDR1 SQVTM, CDR2 ANQGSEA. J was trimmed by 5 bases and V by 7 bases; bases with no gene match: 11. The CDR3 length is 14 residues. The CDR3 nucleotides are TGCAGCGCCAGGAGGACAGGGGATGGGTATGGCTACACCTTC. This codes for CSARRTGDGYGYTF. Full variable domain (remainder filled in from reference TRBV29-1 and TRBJ1-2): SAVISQKPSRDICQRGTSLTIQCQVDSQVTMMFWYRQQPGQSLTLIATANQGSEATYESGFVIDKFPISRPNLTFSTLTVSNMSPEDSSIYLCSARRTGDGYGYTFGSGTRLTVV.

The chain has TRBV13 and TRBJ2-4, with 9 bases identical to TRBD2. V was pared by 5 bases and J by 3 bases, with 8 bases of the junction left unmatched. The CDR3 contains 16 residues. CDR1 and CDR2 from the germline V gene are PRHDT and FYEKMQ (reference sequence). CDR3 coding DNA: TGTGCCAGCAGCCTCAGCGGGGGGAACGTCAAAAACATTCAGTACTTC. Protein: CASSLSGGNVKNIQYF.

This clone has just a few counts. The chain employs TRBV7-6 and TRBJ1-6; unclear D gene. The CDR3 sequence is 15 residues long. Germline CDR1 and CDR2: SGHVS and FNYEAQ. Trimming removed 2 bases at V and 7 bases at J, with 12 bases between. In nucleotides, the CDR3 is TGTGCCAGCAGCTTACAGGCCGCCCCCAATTCACCCCTCCACTTT. Translation gives CASSLQAAPNSPLHF.

Written as DNA, the CDR3 is TGTGCCAGCAGACGTCGGCGAACAGACCGGGGTAATTCACCCCTCCACTTT. This encodes CASRRRRTDRGNSPLHF. The chain combines TRBV28 with TRBJ1-6; D uncertain. In germline, CDR1 is MDHEN, CDR2 SYDVKM. This CDR3 is built from 17 residues. Trimming pared 6 bases from V and 6 bases from J, leaving 21 bases between.

V gene TRBV5-4 combines with J gene TRBJ2-4, with unresolved D. The germline V and J ends were trimmed by 3 bases and 8 bases, with 12 bases remaining between them. The CDR3 sequence is 13 residues long. Germline V CDR1 and CDR2: SGHNT, YYREEE (reference sequence). CDR3 protein: CASSYHTKDIQYF. The DNA for the CDR3 is TGTGCCAGCAGCTACCATACCAAGGACATTCAGTACTTC.

The genes are TRBV2 and TRBJ2-5; D may be TRBD2 (5 bases). The CDR3 has 16 amino acids. The ends were cut back, 0 bases at V and 7 bases at J, with 18 bases in the middle. Germline lookup yields CDR1 SNHLY and CDR2 FYNNEI. CDR3 nucleotides: TGTGCCAGCAGTGAAGCGCTTGTCCTAGCCGCAGGGACCCAGTACTTC. Translated: CASSEALVLAAGTQYF. Together with reference TRBV2 and TRBJ2-5, the CDR3 gives the full variable domain: EPEVTQTPSHQVTQMGQEVILRCVPISNHLYFYWYRQILGQKVEFLVSFYNNEISEKSEIFDDQFSVERPDGSNFTLKIRSTKLEDSAMYFCASSEALVLAAGTQYFGPGTRLLVL.

The chain is built from TRBV28 and TRBJ2-5; either TRBD1 or TRBD2 may supply D (6 bases each). The CDR3 has 20 amino acids. Between the trimmed V and J ends, which lost 8 bases and 4 bases, there was a span of 35 bases. Germline lookup yields CDR1 MDHEN and CDR2 SYDVKM. The DNA for the CDR3 is TGTGCCAGCGCCTCCCACGGCAGGGGCGGGGCGAAGGGGGGTGGAGAGACCCAGTACTTC. Its protein product is CASASHGRGGAKGGGETQYF.